Shown below are 16 T cell receptor beta chains from a single sample sequenced in a study of vaccination effects on CD4 cells after COVID-19. Sequencing in the ViraFEST assay came after antigen-specific CD4+ T cells had been expanded with viral peptide pools, which were used to stimulate PBMC. Researchers isolated CD4+ T cells once less than 13 days of culture had elapsed. Nobody among the vaccine recipients had prior SARS-CoV-2 infection (nucleocapsid antibodies were negative). Measured with immunoSEQ multiplex PCR; TCRdb has only the in-frame clones, and not every one. There are about 27,000 clones in the sample; roughly 74% occur only once, and around 20% lies in the top ten. No antigen is known for these receptors. The sequenced sample was CD4+ T cells from PBMCs cultured with HCoV-NL63 spike peptides, obtained before COVID-19 vaccination. These receptors were obtained from a human donor who received a COVID-19 vaccine.

This clone was seen only a few times. The chain is built from TRBV4-3 and TRBJ2-3; D gene uncertain. Germline V lookup: CDR1 LGHNA, CDR2 YSLEER. V was cut by 0 bases and J by 0 bases, with 7 bases left in between. This CDR3 spans 15 amino acids. The DNA for the CDR3 is TGCGCCAGCAGCCAAGATAGCCCTAGCACAGATACGCAGTATTTT. This sequence encodes CASSQDSPSTDTQYF.

V gene TRBV30 combines with J gene TRBJ2-1; D not resolved. The CDR3 length is 15 residues. Trimming shortened V by 0 bases and J by 4 bases, and 13 bases separated the two germline ends. CDR1 GTSNPN and CDR2 SVGIG come from the germline V gene (reference sequence). Here the CDR3 reads CAWSVLAGSYNEQFF. In nucleotides, the CDR3 is TGTGCCTGGAGTGTCTTGGCAGGATCTTACAATGAGCAGTTCTTC. Full variable domain (rest looked up from reference TRBV30 and TRBJ2-1): SQTIHQWPATLVQPVGSPLSLECTVEGTSNPNLYWYRQAAGRGLQLLFYSVGIGQISSEVPQNLSASRPQDRQFILSSKKLLLSDSGFYLCAWSVLAGSYNEQFFGPGTRLTVL.

This clone was recorded a few times. The chain uses TRBV28 and TRBJ2-1; 8 nucleotides align to TRBD1. Germline CDR1 and CDR2: MDHEN and SYDVKM. Trimming cost V 6 bases and J 2 bases; bases outside gene matches: 6. There are 15 residues in the CDR3. The CDR3 coding sequence is TGTGCCAGCAGCTCCGGACAGGGCCCCTACAATGAGCAGTTCTTC. It encodes CASSSGQGPYNEQFF.

V gene TRBV30 combines with J gene TRBJ1-2; D perhaps matches TRBD1 (5 bases). Germline CDR1 reads GTSNPN; CDR2 reads SVGIG (reference sequence). V was clipped by 2 bases and J by 2 bases, with 12 bases between them. The CDR3 extends over 14 amino acids. CDR3 protein: CAWSITGRNYGYTF. CDR3 DNA sequence: TGTGCCTGGAGTATTACGGGGCGGAACTATGGCTACACCTTC.

V and J are TRBV13 and TRBJ2-5; 7 positions match TRBD1. This CDR3 region has 14 residues. The V gene's germline CDR1 is PRHDT and CDR2 FYEKMQ (reference sequence). The V and J ends lost 1 base and 3 bases, in that order; junction bases with no gene match: 2. CDR3 loop: CASSLDRGEETQYF. In DNA, the CDR3 is TGTGCCAGCAGCTTAGACAGGGGAGAAGAGACCCAGTACTTC. The complete variable domain, with remaining parts taken from reference TRBV13 and TRBJ2-5, reads AAGVIQSPRHLIKEKRETATLKCYPIPRHDTVYWYQQGPGQDPQFLISFYEKMQSDKGSIPDRFSAQQFSDYHSELNMSSLELGDSALYFCASSLDRGEETQYFGPGTRLLVL.

The chain couples TRBV4-3 to TRBJ1-2; 7 bases fit TRBD1. In germline, CDR1 is LGHNA, CDR2 YSLEER. Losses at the gene ends were 1 base for V and 4 bases for J; bases not matched to a gene: 3. This CDR3 is built from 14 residues. The DNA of the CDR3 is TGCGCCAGCAGCCAAGTCGGGACAGCCTATGGCTACACCTTC. Protein: CASSQVGTAYGYTF.

The table lists this clone with a few counts. The chain combines TRBV5-8 with TRBJ1-5, with TRBD1 identical over 10 bases. Germline V gene data show CDR1 as SGHTS and CDR2 as YDEGEE. V lost 3 bases, J lost 9 bases, and 6 bases stayed unmatched. The CDR3 runs to 14 residues. CDR3 residues: CASSYSGQGPPQHF. The CDR3 bases are TGTGCCAGCAGCTATTCGGGACAGGGGCCGCCCCAGCATTTT.

V usage is TRBV5-4 and J usage is TRBJ2-1; possible D gene TRBD2, 6 bases. The V and J ends lost 2 bases and 0 bases respectively, with 9 bases between them. Per germline, CDR1 SGHNT and CDR2 YYREEE (reference sequence). The CDR3 is 15 residues long. CDR3 coding DNA: TGTGCCAGCAGCTTAGGGGACTCCTCCTACAATGAGCAGTTCTTC. Its protein product is CASSLGDSSYNEQFF. Variable domain in full (rest from reference TRBV5-4 and TRBJ2-1): ETGVTQSPTHLIKTRGQQVTLRCSSQSGHNTVSWYQQALGQGPQFIFQYYREEENGRGNFPPRFSGLQFPNYSSELNVNALELDDSALYLCASSLGDSSYNEQFFGPGTRLTVL.

The DNA for the CDR3 is TGTGCCAGCACACCGAAATTTTGGGACTCACCCCTCCACTTT. Amino acid sequence: CASTPKFWDSPLHF. The genes are TRBV2 and TRBJ1-6; a possible D gene is TRBD1 (5 bases). Per germline, CDR1 SNHLY and CDR2 FYNNEI. With 7 bases removed from V and 10 bases from J, the gap between germline ends came to 17 bases. The CDR3 spans 14 residues.

The CDR3 is CASDSRTGDTQYF. CDR3 DNA: TGCGCCAGCGACTCCAGGACGGGAGATACGCAGTATTTT. The chain joins TRBV5-1 to TRBJ2-3, with D unclear. V lost 7 bases and J lost 5, with 14 bases in between. CDR1 and CDR2 (germline): SGHRS, YFSETQ. The CDR3 is 13 amino acids.

This sequence joins TRBV10-3 and TRBJ2-7, with 7 bases matching TRBD2. The CDR3 spans 14 residues. The junction had 8 bases not matched to a gene; V was cut back by 7 bases and J by 2 bases. Germline V gives CDR1 ENHRY, CDR2 SYGVKD. The CDR3 bases are TGTGCCATCAATCCGGCGGGGGAGACCTACGAGCAGTACTTC. Its translation is CAINPAGETYEQYF.

This chain connects TRBV18 to TRBJ2-3; D not resolved. Trimming removed 2 bases at V and 2 bases at J, with 11 bases between. Germline assignment: CDR1 KGHSH and CDR2 LQKENI. The CDR3 runs to 15 residues. CDR3 DNA: TGTGCCAGCTCACCAAGGCCGAGCGCCACAGATACGCAGTATTTT. Amino acid sequence: CASSPRPSATDTQYF.

J is TRBJ2-1 and V is TRBV6-2 or TRBV6-3; 10 bases align to TRBD2. The length of the CDR3 is 15 residues. After removal of 6 bases from V and 6 bases from J, the junction contained 8 bases not matched to a gene. Germline V lookup: CDR1 MNHEY, CDR2 SVGEGT. The CDR3 protein is CASSYRTSGFNEQFF. The DNA of the CDR3 is TGTGCCAGCAGCTATAGGACTAGCGGATTCAATGAGCAGTTCTTC.

The chain is built from TRBV5-1 and TRBJ2-7; the match to TRBD2 covers 11 bases. Germline CDR1 SGHRS, CDR2 YFSETQ. The CDR3 consists of 14 residues. V lost 2 bases to trimming and J lost 3 bases; unmatched junction nucleotides: 1. The CDR3 is CASSFGLAGYEQYF. CDR3 nucleotides: TGCGCCAGCAGCTTTGGACTAGCGGGCTACGAGCAGTACTTC.

V gene TRBV7-9 combines with J gene TRBJ1-2; D may be TRBD1 (6 bases). The CDR3 consists of 13 residues. The V gene's germline CDR1 is SEHNR and CDR2 FQNEAQ (reference sequence). The V end lost 10 bases, the J end lost 6 bases, and 18 bases lay between the germline ends. This chain's CDR3 is CATILQGTNGYTF. CDR3 DNA: TGTGCCACCATCCTACAGGGTACCAATGGCTACACCTTC.

This clone was observed a handful of times. V is TRBV28 and J is TRBJ2-2; 8 bases match TRBD2. The CDR3 is made up of 15 amino acids. The germline V gene encodes CDR1 MDHEN and CDR2 SYDVKM. V was clipped by 6 bases and J by 6 bases; unmatched bases: 9. CDR3 nucleotides: TGTGCCAGCAGACTTAGCGGGATGGGGGCCGGGGAGCTGTTTTTT. It is translated as CASRLSGMGAGELFF.